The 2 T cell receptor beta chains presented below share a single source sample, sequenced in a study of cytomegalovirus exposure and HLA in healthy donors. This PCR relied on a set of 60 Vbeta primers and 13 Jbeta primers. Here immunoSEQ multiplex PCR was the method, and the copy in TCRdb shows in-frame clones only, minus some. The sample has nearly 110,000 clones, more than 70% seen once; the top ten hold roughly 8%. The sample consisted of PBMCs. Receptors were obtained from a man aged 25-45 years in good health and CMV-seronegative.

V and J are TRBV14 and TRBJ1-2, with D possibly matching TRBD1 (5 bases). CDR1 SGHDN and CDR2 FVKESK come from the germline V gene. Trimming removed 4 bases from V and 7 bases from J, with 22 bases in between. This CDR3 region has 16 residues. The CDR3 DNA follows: TGTGCCAGCAGCCCTATCGGGGGACTTAAAGGCGGTGGCTACACCTTC. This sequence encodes CASSPIGGLKGGGYTF.

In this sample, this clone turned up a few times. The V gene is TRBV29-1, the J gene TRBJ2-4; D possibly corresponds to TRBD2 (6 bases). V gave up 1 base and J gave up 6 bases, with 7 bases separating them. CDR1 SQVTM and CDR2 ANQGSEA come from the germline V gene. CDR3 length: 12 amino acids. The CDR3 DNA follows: TGCAGCGTTGAAGGACTAGGAAACATTCAGTACTTC. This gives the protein CSVEGLGNIQYF. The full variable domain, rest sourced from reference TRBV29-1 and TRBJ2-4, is SAVISQKPSRDICQRGTSLTIQCQVDSQVTMMFWYRQQPGQSLTLIATANQGSEATYESGFVIDKFPISRPNLTFSTLTVSNMSPEDSSIYLCSVEGLGNIQYFGAGTRLSVL.